This T cell receptor (beta chain) was retrieved from a study of blood T cell repertoires in COVID-19. The overall study: Samples of COVID-19 (acute and convalescent) were obtained from the United States, Italy and Spain. Nucleic acid was either cDNA or gDNA, and it came from T cells, B-cell-depleted T cells, or PBMCs.

Germline assignment: CDR1 MNHEY and CDR2 SVGEGT. The CDR3 is 17 amino acids. Trimming left V 3 bases short and J 7 bases short, with 21 bases between. In the study's own analysis: How many nucleated cells were present was estimated from reference gene primer amplification. Profiled with immunoSEQ multiplex PCR; TCRdb holds only in-frame clones, not every one. V and J calls and clone size are given by that table; D and trimming were obtained from the DNA. The table lists about 270,000 clones, roughly 84% of them singletons. This sequence originates from a human donor in a cohort sampled during active COVID-19. Sequencing used peripheral blood. This chain joins TRBV6-2 or TRBV6-3 and TRBJ1-4; perhaps TRBD1 as D (5 bases). The CDR3 loop is CASSYRTGPPSSEKLFF. DNA of the CDR3: TGTGCCAGCAGTTATCGCACAGGACCCCCGTCGAGTGAAAAACTGTTTTTT.